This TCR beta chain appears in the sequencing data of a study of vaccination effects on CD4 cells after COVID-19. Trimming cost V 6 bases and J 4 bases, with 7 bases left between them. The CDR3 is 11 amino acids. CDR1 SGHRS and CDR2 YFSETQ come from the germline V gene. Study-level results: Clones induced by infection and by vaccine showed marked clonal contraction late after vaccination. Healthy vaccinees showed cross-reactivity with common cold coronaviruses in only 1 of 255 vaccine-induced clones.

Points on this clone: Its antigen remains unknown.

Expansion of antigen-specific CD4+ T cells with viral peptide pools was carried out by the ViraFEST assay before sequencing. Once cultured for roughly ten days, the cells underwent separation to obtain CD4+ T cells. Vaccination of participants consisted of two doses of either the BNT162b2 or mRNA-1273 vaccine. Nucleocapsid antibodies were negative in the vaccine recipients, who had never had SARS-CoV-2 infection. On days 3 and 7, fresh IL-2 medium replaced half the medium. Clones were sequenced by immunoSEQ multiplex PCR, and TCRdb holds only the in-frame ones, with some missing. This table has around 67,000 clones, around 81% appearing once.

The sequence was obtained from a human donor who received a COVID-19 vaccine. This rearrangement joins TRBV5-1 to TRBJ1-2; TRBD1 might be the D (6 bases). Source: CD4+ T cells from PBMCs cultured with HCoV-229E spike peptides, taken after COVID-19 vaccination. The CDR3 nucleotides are TGCGCCAGCACCAGGGGCTATGGCTACACCTTC. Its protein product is CASTRGYGYTF.